Presented here are 22 T cell receptor beta chains from one specimen sequenced in a study of beta chain features in type 1 diabetes (dated by TCRdb to the late 2010s). The library was obtained by the immunoSEQ multiplex PCR assay. The entire isolated RNA was reverse transcribed using the High Capacity cDNA Reverse Transcription Kit, and thus expressed TCRB transcripts were sequenced. TCRdb provides this immuneACCESS table in a form limited to in-frame rearrangements. Some clones are lacking; in checked studies, under half of them reflect an unresolved V gene, and why the rest are absent is not known. The sample table lists a few hundred thousand clones, more than 11% of them with a count of one. Jointly, the top ten make up under 0.04% of the sample. The material sequenced was naive CD4+ T cells from blood. In the paper's terms, the cell subset or site label means: true naive CD4+ T cells. The receptors come from a man aged 25-40 years in good health.

This clone was detected only a few times. The CDR3 coding sequence is TGTGCCAGCAGCGTGGGGGGAGTGATGGATACGCAGTATTTT. Translation gives CASSVGGVMDTQYF. The chain combines TRBV25-1 with TRBJ2-3, with D perhaps matching TRBD2 (6 bases). CDR1 is MGHDK and CDR2 is SYGVNS in the germline V gene. V dropped 6 bases and J dropped 6 bases, with 16 bases sitting between them. This CDR3 is built from 14 residues. The whole variable domain, filled in from reference TRBV25-1 and TRBJ2-3, reads EADIYQTPRYLVIGTGKKITLECSQTMGHDKMYWYQQDPGMELHLIHYSYGVNSTEKGDLSSESTVSRIRTEHFPLTLESARPSHTSQYLCASSVGGVMDTQYFGPGTRLTVL.

The V and J genes are TRBV4-2 and TRBJ1-2, with D tentatively TRBD1 (6 bases). Germline CDR1 LGHNA, CDR2 YNFKEQ. The CDR3 is 15 amino acids. The V and J ends lost 2 bases and 4 bases respectively, with 14 bases between them. The CDR3 DNA follows: TGTGCCAGCAGCCAACCAGAGGGGGGTGGCTATGGCTACACCTTC. It codes for CASSQPEGGGYGYTF.

Only a few counts were recorded for this clone. The chain carries TRBV20-1 and TRBJ2-7; D may be TRBD1 (6 bases). Germline loops: CDR1 DFQATT, CDR2 SNEGSKA (reference sequence). This CDR3 spans 11 amino acids. V was clipped by 6 bases and J by 3 bases, with 9 bases between them. DNA of the CDR3: TGCAGTGCAGAACAGGGCTACGAGCAGTACTTC. Its translation is CSAEQGYEQYF.

V gene TRBV4-3 combines with J gene TRBJ2-1; D unclear. The germline gives CDR1 LGHNA, CDR2 YSLEER. Trimming took 0 bases from V and 5 from J, leaving 11 bases between them. CDR3 length: 15 residues. CDR3 sequence: CASSQDLNSHNEQFF. The DNA of the CDR3 is TGCGCCAGCAGCCAAGATCTTAACTCGCACAATGAGCAGTTCTTC.

The chain recombines TRBV30 with TRBJ1-5, with a tentative D call TRBD1 (6 bases). The germline V gene encodes CDR1 GTSNPN and CDR2 SVGIG (reference sequence). Between the trimmed V and J ends, which lost 1 base and 6 bases, there was a span of 10 bases. The CDR3 has 13 residues. CDR3 protein: CAWSGGLGQPQHF. CDR3 DNA sequence: TGTGCCTGGAGTGGGGGGCTCGGTCAGCCCCAGCATTTT.

This clone was counted only a few times. The rearrangement joins TRBV7-8 to TRBJ2-7, with TRBD1 identical over 10 bases. Looked up from germline, CDR1 is SGHVS and CDR2 is FQNEAQ. J lost 7 bases, V lost 5 bases, and 17 bases had no gene match. The CDR3 is made up of 17 amino acids. The DNA of the CDR3 is TGTGCCAGCAGCACGCACCGGGACAGGGGTTCGAGAGTAGAGCAGTACGTC. Translating it yields CASSTHRDRGSRVEQYV.

This clone appeared a few times. The chain employs TRBV25-1 and TRBJ1-2; D not resolved. The germline V gene encodes CDR1 MGHDK and CDR2 SYGVNS. The V end lost 3 bases, the J end lost 0 bases, and 11 bases lay between the germline ends. The CDR3 is made up of 15 amino acids. The CDR3 DNA follows: TGTGCCAGCAGTGATTATCGGGGAACTAACTATGGCTACACCTTC. Protein sequence: CASSDYRGTNYGYTF.

This clone turned up a few times. The chain joins TRBV4-3 to TRBJ2-3; a weak D match, TRBD1 (5 bases). CDR1 is LGHNA and CDR2 is YSLEER in the germline V gene. The CDR3 is made up of 15 amino acids. Trimming left V 0 bases short and J 6 bases short, with 13 bases between. This CDR3 is CASSQDWTPSDTQYF. CDR3 DNA: TGCGCCAGCAGCCAAGATTGGACACCGTCTGATACGCAGTATTTT.

The chain joins TRBV18 to TRBJ2-3; 7 bases match TRBD1. The CDR3 contains 16 residues. With 2 bases clipped from V and 0 bases from J, the junction kept 5 bases outside the gene matches. The germline V gene has CDR1 KGHSH and CDR2 LQKENI. The CDR3 loop is CASSPSRTGSTDTQYF. The DNA for the CDR3 is TGTGCCAGCTCACCATCACGGACAGGAAGCACAGATACGCAGTATTTT.

The rearrangement links TRBV12-5 to TRBJ2-1; no clear D. Germline CDR1 LGHNT, CDR2 FRNRAP. The CDR3 loop spans 12 amino acids. V was cut by 5 bases and J by 7 bases, with 9 bases left in between. In DNA form, the CDR3 reads TGTGCTAGTGGTCCTTCTGTGAATGAGCAGTTCTTC. Its protein product is CASGPSVNEQFF.

This clone was seen a few times. The chain recombines TRBV9 with TRBJ1-5; the D gene is possibly TRBD1 (6 bases). Germline CDR1 is SGDLS and CDR2 is YYNGEE. The CDR3 is made up of 17 amino acids. V lost 3 bases to trimming and J lost 4 bases, with 20 bases between them. The CDR3 nucleotides are TGTGCCAGCAGCGCCATCCCAAACAGGGTTTGGAATCAGCCCCAGCATTTT. Protein sequence: CASSAIPNRVWNQPQHF.

The chain carries TRBV5-1 and TRBJ2-6; perhaps TRBD2 as D (5 bases). This CDR3 has 17 amino acids. From germline, CDR1 is SGHRS and CDR2 YFSETQ. Trimming pared 7 bases from V and 0 bases from J, leaving 17 bases between. The CDR3 loop reads CASSPDGGFSGANVLTF. The DNA for the CDR3 is TGCGCCAGCTCCCCTGACGGAGGATTCTCTGGGGCCAACGTCCTGACTTTC.

This clone has just a few counts. V gene TRBV7-2 combines with J gene TRBJ2-4, with D possibly being TRBD1 (5 bases). The CDR3 has 13 residues. CDR1 and CDR2 from the germline V gene are SGHTA and FQGNSA. Trimming left V 2 bases short and J 8 bases short, with 10 bases between. The CDR3 coding sequence is TGTGCCAGCAGCTTAACTCAGGGTCACATTCAGTACTTC. It encodes CASSLTQGHIQYF.

This clone was counted between two and nine times. V gene TRBV4-1 combines with J gene TRBJ2-5, with D possibly TRBD2 on 6 matching bases. The germline CDR1 and CDR2 sequences are MGHRA and YSYEKL. Trimming left V 1 base short and J 4 bases short, with 19 bases between. The CDR3 is 17 residues long. DNA for the CDR3: TGCGCCAGCAGCCAAGGGACTATATTCTCATACGGAGAGACCCAGTACTTC. Its translation: CASSQGTIFSYGETQYF.

This clone was detected a few times. The chain links TRBV16 to TRBJ1-6, with a tentative D call TRBD1 (5 bases). The CDR3 has 13 residues. V was pared by 1 base and J by 13 bases, with 11 bases between. From germline, CDR1 is KGHSY and CDR2 FQNENV. DNA of the CDR3: TGTGCCAGCAGCCAATTAGACAGTACGCCCCTCCACTTT. Translation gives CASSQLDSTPLHF.

V gene TRBV20-1 combines with J gene TRBJ1-2; no firm D call. The CDR3 runs 11 residues. V was clipped by 2 bases and J by 8 bases, with 9 bases between them. Germline-derived CDR1 and CDR2 are DFQATT and SNEGSKA (reference sequence). The CDR3 spells CSARPGGGYTF. In DNA, the CDR3 is TGCAGTGCTAGACCGGGAGGAGGCTACACCTTC.

This clone has just a few counts. The rearrangement uses TRBV4-3 and TRBJ1-3; no clear D. In germline, CDR1 is LGHNA, CDR2 YSLEER. The CDR3 has 18 amino acids. The V end lost 2 bases, the J end lost 0 bases, and 17 bases lay between the germline ends. The CDR3 is CASSQSTWTGTSGNTIYF. In DNA form, the CDR3 reads TGCGCCAGCAGCCAATCTACTTGGACGGGTACCTCTGGAAACACCATATATTTT.

This clone was counted between two and nine times. The V call is TRBV10-3, the J call TRBJ1-1; D uncertain. This CDR3 spans 13 amino acids. Germline-derived CDR1 and CDR2 are ENHRY and SYGVKD. Trimming stripped 4 bases from V and 4 bases from J, with 10 bases between. CDR3 nucleotide sequence: TGTGCCATCAGTGGCGGCAGCTTCACTGAAGCTTTCTTT. Encoded protein: CAISGGSFTEAFF.

The CDR3 is CASSTAGMGEETQYF. The CDR3, as DNA: TGTGCCAGCAGTACCGCAGGGATGGGAGAAGAGACCCAGTACTTC. The gene calls are TRBV7-2 and TRBJ2-5; either TRBD1 or TRBD2 may fit D (5 bases each). The CDR3 loop spans 15 amino acids. Germline CDR1 and CDR2: SGHTA and FQGNSA. Trimming removed 6 bases from V and 3 bases from J, with 17 bases in between.

This clone was found a few times. The J gene is TRBJ2-1, the V gene TRBV9; 14 bases agree with TRBD2. Looked up from germline, CDR1 is SGDLS and CDR2 is YYNGEE. V was clipped by 4 bases and J by 8 bases; unmatched bases: 5. The CDR3 spans 15 residues. This CDR3 is CASSLGLAGVDEQFF. The CDR3 DNA reads TGTGCCAGCAGCCTGGGACTAGCGGGAGTAGATGAGCAGTTCTTC.

A few counts support this clone. V gene TRBV7-2 combines with J gene TRBJ2-5; 7 bases are a match to TRBD1. The CDR3 length is 13 residues. Germline V lookup: CDR1 SGHTA, CDR2 FQGNSA. J gave up 3 bases and V 5 bases, and 3 bases lay outside the gene matches. CDR3 coding DNA: TGTGCCAGCAGCGGACAGGCTGAAGAGACCCAGTACTTC. Amino acid sequence: CASSGQAEETQYF.

This clone was seen a few times. The sample holds other DNA sequences that translate to the same CDR3. The genes are TRBV9 and TRBJ2-6, with D uncertain. The length of the CDR3 is 15 residues. Trimming shortened V by 0 bases and J by 1 base, and 5 bases separated the two germline ends. Germline V gene data show CDR1 as SGDLS and CDR2 as YYNGEE. The CDR3 loop reads CASSVAGSGANVLTF. CDR3 bases: TGTGCCAGCAGCGTAGCCGGGTCTGGGGCCAACGTCCTGACTTTC.